Listed below are T cell receptor beta chains from one sample, sequenced in a study of long-term antiretroviral therapy in people with HIV. Produced via immunoSEQ multiplex PCR; TCRdb's table is partial and in-frame only. The sample includes more than 35,000 clones, 90% to 95% of them seen just once. The sample here was unsorted PBMCs, taken 3.7 years after starting antiretroviral therapy. Receptors originate from a woman in her fifties or sixties with HIV. Both conserved end residues are part of each CDR3. The D gene is left open where the match is weak. The listing skips clone size in some rows; elsewhere it reads once, few, many or a size class.

clone size,J gene,D gene,V gene,CDR3 protein,CDR3 DNA
-,TRBJ1-2,-,TRBV6-1,CASSETRGGGYTF,TGTGCCAGCAGTGAAACCAGAGGAGGTGGCTACACCTTC
-,TRBJ1-1,-,TRBV5-6,CASSGRGSRFPEAFF,TGTGCCAGCAGCGGCCGAGGGAGCCGGTTCCCTGAAGCTTTCTTT
-,TRBJ2-2,-,TRBV9,CASSVGGRDGTGELFF,TGTGCCAGCAGCGTAGGAGGAAGGGACGGCACCGGGGAGCTGTTTTTT
-,TRBJ2-2,-,TRBV20-1,CSAREAGELFF,TGCAGTGCTAGAGAGGCCGGGGAGCTGTTTTTT
-,TRBJ1-4,-,TRBV12-2,CASRTHRDPATNEKLFF,TGTGCAAGTCGCACCCACAGGGATCCTGCAACTAATGAAAAACTGTTTTTT
-,TRBJ1-1,TRBD1,TRBV30,CAWSLNRGRDTEAFF,TGTGCCTGGAGTCTTAACAGGGGGCGCGACACTGAAGCTTTCTTT
-,TRBJ2-3,TRBD2,TRBV5-6,CASSLDVLAGGPPDTQYF,TGTGCCAGCAGCTTGGACGTCCTAGCGGGGGGGCCCCCAGATACGCAGTATTTT
-,TRBJ2-5,-,TRBV19,CASRTPSQETQYF,TGTGCCAGTAGAACCCCTAGTCAAGAGACCCAGTACTTC
once,TRBJ2-2,TRBD1,TRBV7-9,CASSPDRATGELFF,TGTGCCAGCAGCCCTGACAGGGCCACCGGGGAGCTGTTTTTT
-,TRBJ2-1,TRBD2,TRBV2,CASSEQRGGHEQFF,TGTGCCAGCAGTGAGCAGCGGGGGGGCCATGAGCAGTTCTTC
-,TRBJ2-7,-,TRBV30,CAWSVFSRGNPYEQYF,TGTGCCTGGAGTGTATTCAGTAGAGGGAACCCCTACGAGCAGTACTTC
once,TRBJ2-1,-,TRBV27,CASSSMTDNSNEQFF,TGTGCCAGCAGTTCTATGACGGACAATTCCAATGAGCAGTTCTTC
-,TRBJ1-5,TRBD1,TRBV5-3,CARSLGGQSDQPQHF,TGTGCCAGAAGCTTGGGGGGACAGAGCGATCAGCCCCAGCATTTT
-,TRBJ1-1,-,TRBV6-5,CASWGRDWVEAFF,TGTGCCAGCTGGGGTAGGGATTGGGTTGAAGCTTTCTTT
-,TRBJ2-7,-,TRBV2,CASSEAPYEQYF,TGTGCCAGCAGTGAAGCGCCCTACGAGCAGTACTTC
-,TRBJ2-1,-,TRBV7-2,CASATRGAGSYNEQFF,TGTGCCAGCGCCACTAGAGGGGCAGGGTCGTACAATGAGCAGTTCTTC
-,TRBJ2-2,TRBD1,TRBV14,CASSQEIPGQGIRWSGELFF,TGTGCCAGCAGCCAAGAAATTCCGGGACAGGGAATCCGTTGGTCCGGGGAGCTGTTTTTT
-,TRBJ1-2,-,TRBV9,CASSVGPGGGVYGYTF,TGTGCCAGCAGCGTAGGACCGGGGGGAGGCGTGTATGGCTACACCTTC
-,TRBJ2-1,-,TRBV19,CASSSTSYNEQFF,TGTGCCAGTTCGAGTACCTCCTACAATGAGCAGTTCTTC
-,TRBJ2-3,TRBD2,TRBV5-4,CASSARTSGGLDTQYF,TGTGCCAGCAGCGCCCGGACTAGCGGGGGGTTAGATACGCAGTATTTT
-,TRBJ2-3,TRBD1,TRBV5-5,CASSLGDRGSPITDTQYF,TGTGCCAGCAGCTTGGGGGACAGGGGGTCCCCTATCACAGATACGCAGTATTTT
once,TRBJ2-5,TRBD1,TRBV7-2,CASSPGRQGGETQYF,TGTGCCAGCAGCCCGGGGCGACAGGGGGGGGAGACCCAGTACTTC
-,TRBJ2-1,-,TRBV5-6,CASNLPQFNEQFF,TGTGCCAGCAACCTTCCCCAATTCAATGAGCAGTTCTTC
-,TRBJ1-3,-,TRBV4-2,CASSQVGGANSGNTIYF,TGTGCCAGCAGCCAGGTCGGCGGGGCCAACTCTGGAAACACCATATATTTT
-,TRBJ1-2,-,TRBV9,CASSVAGKRATF,TGTGCCAGCAGCGTAGCCGGGAAACGGGCCACCTTC
-,TRBJ2-1,TRBD2,TRBV7-6,CASRLLAGSNNEQFF,TGTGCCAGCAGGCTACTAGCGGGGAGCAACAATGAGCAGTTCTTC
-,TRBJ2-5,TRBD2,TRBV18,CASSRSGGDQETQYF,TGTGCCAGCTCACGTAGCGGGGGGGACCAAGAGACCCAGTACTTC
once,TRBJ2-7,-,TRBV5-1,CASSLSPYEQYF,TGCGCCAGCAGCTTGTCCCCTTACGAGCAGTACTTC
-,TRBJ2-6,-,TRBV27,CASSLSGANVLTF,TGTGCCAGCAGTTTATCGGGGGCCAACGTCCTGACTTTC
-,TRBJ2-7,TRBD2,TRBV29-1,CSVEDRAGGYYEQYF,TGCAGCGTTGAAGATCGCGCGGGGGGTTACTACGAGCAGTACTTC
-,TRBJ1-2,-,TRBV6-6,CASSYSSGYTF,TGTGCCAGCAGTTACTCATCGGGCTACACCTTC
-,TRBJ1-4,-,TRBV14,CASSRGILEKLFF,TGTGCCAGCAGCCGGGGCATTTTGGAAAAACTGTTTTTT